These 20 T cell receptor beta chains were sequenced from one sample in a study of OX40 agonist ivuxolimab in advanced cancers. Repertoires were generated with immunoSEQ multiplex PCR, while TCRdb's copy carries only in-frame clones and drops some. Among about 66,000 clones listed, 88% were seen once. The sample in question was CD4+ or CD8+ T cells sorted from blood, obtained in a trial of the OX40 agonist ivuxolimab. The receptors stem from an adult with an advanced solid tumor such as melanoma, head and neck, liver or kidney cancer.

V usage is TRBV10-2 and J usage is TRBJ2-2; 7 bases are shared with TRBD1. CDR1 and CDR2 (germline): WSHSY, SAAADI. V lost 6 bases, J lost 4 bases, and 8 bases stayed unmatched. The CDR3 length is 15 residues. The CDR3 bases are TGCGCCAGCAGACGGAGACAGGGAGCCACCGGGGAGCTGTTTTTT. Translated, it gives CASRRRQGATGELFF.

This chain connects TRBV19 to TRBJ2-7, with D hard to call. The CDR3 sequence is 14 residues long. Germline V CDR1 and CDR2: LNHDA, SQIVND (reference sequence). The V gene lost 6 bases and the J gene lost 0 bases, with 12 bases spanning the gap. In DNA, the CDR3 is TGTGCCAGTAGGGCGATGGTTGACTCCTACGAGCAGTACTTC. Protein product: CASRAMVDSYEQYF.

The J gene is TRBJ1-4, the V gene TRBV19; D is unclear. The CDR3 runs to 13 residues. Germline loops: CDR1 LNHDA, CDR2 SQIVND (reference sequence). V lost 4 bases to trimming and J lost 10 bases, with 13 bases between them. CDR3 coding DNA: TGTGCCAGTAGTAATGAGGTCGCACGAAAACTGTTTTTT. Protein: CASSNEVARKLFF. Full variable domain (remainder filled in from reference TRBV19 and TRBJ1-4): DGGITQSPKYLFRKEGQNVTLSCEQNLNHDAMYWYRQDPGQGLRLIYYSQIVNDFQKGDIAEGYSVSREKKESFPLTVTSAQKNPTAFYLCASSNEVARKLFFGSGTQLSVL.

This clone was seen a few times. The V and J genes are TRBV28 and TRBJ1-5, with TRBD1 identical over 8 bases. The CDR3 loop spans 14 amino acids. Germline CDR1 is MDHEN and CDR2 is SYDVKM. J was trimmed by 6 bases and V by 5 bases; bases with no gene match: 6. CDR3 amino acids: CASSPGTGSQPQHF. In DNA, the CDR3 is TGTGCCAGCAGTCCCGGGACAGGCAGTCAGCCCCAGCATTTT.

The chain has TRBV29-1 and TRBJ1-1, with D unclear. Looked up from germline, CDR1 is SQVTM and CDR2 is ANQGSEA. CDR3 length equals 14 residues. V shed 2 bases and J shed 0 bases, with 10 bases lying between them. CDR3 in DNA: TGCAGCGTTGAAAGCGGCAGACTGAACACTGAAGCTTTCTTT. The encoded protein is CSVESGRLNTEAFF.

The CDR3 loop is CASSRGALSGANVLTF. DNA for the CDR3: TGTGCCAGCAGCCGCGGGGCCCTTTCTGGGGCCAACGTCCTGACTTTC. V gene TRBV11-2 combines with J gene TRBJ2-6; D is perhaps TRBD2 (6 bases). This CDR3 region has 16 residues. Germline loops: CDR1 SGHAT, CDR2 FQNNGV. With 5 bases removed from V and 1 base from J, the gap between germline ends came to 12 bases.

The chain joins TRBV19 to TRBJ2-2, with TRBD1 matching 11 bases. CDR1 is LNHDA and CDR2 is SQIVND in the germline V gene (reference sequence). The CDR3 totals 17 residues. Germline trimming cut 6 bases from V and 5 bases from J; bases unmatched to any gene: 11. The CDR3 nucleotides read TGTGCCAGTAGGCGAACCGGGACAGGGGGGGGAACCGGGGAGCTGTTTTTT. The encoded protein is CASRRTGTGGGTGELFF.

The chain recombines TRBV5-1 with TRBJ1-1, with D unclear. CDR1 and CDR2 (germline): SGHRS, YFSETQ. V gave up 6 bases and J gave up 5 bases, with 14 bases separating them. The CDR3 sequence is 13 residues long. The CDR3 DNA is TGCGCCAGCAAGGAACCCGGTGGGACTGAAGCTTTCTTT. Protein sequence: CASKEPGGTEAFF.

This CDR3 is CAIGRTGYNEQFF. Written as DNA, the CDR3 is TGTGCCATAGGGAGGACGGGATACAATGAGCAGTTCTTC. The V and J genes are TRBV19 and TRBJ2-1; D is perhaps TRBD2 (6 bases). There are 13 residues in the CDR3. Trimming removed 10 bases at V and 4 bases at J, with 14 bases between. CDR1 LNHDA and CDR2 SQIVND come from the germline V gene (reference sequence).

The rearrangement links TRBV6-5 to TRBJ2-5, with 9 nucleotides matching TRBD1. Trimming removed 6 bases from V and 5 bases from J; junction bases left unmatched: 10. The CDR3 sequence is 15 residues long. Per germline, CDR1 MNHEY and CDR2 SVGAGI. The CDR3: CASSPQGAVLETQYF. As DNA, the CDR3 is TGTGCCAGCAGCCCACAGGGGGCCGTGTTGGAGACCCAGTACTTC.

This chain connects TRBV5-6 to TRBJ1-5; 7 bases line up with TRBD1. This CDR3 region has 14 residues. Germline CDR1 is SGHDT and CDR2 is YYEEEE. After removal of 1 base from V and 6 bases from J, the junction contained 4 bases not matched to a gene. CDR3 region: CASSLRGRGQPQHF. CDR3 nucleotide sequence: TGTGCCAGCAGCTTGAGGGGGCGCGGTCAGCCCCAGCATTTT.

The rearrangement uses TRBV19 and TRBJ2-3; D is ambiguous. Germline V gene data show CDR1 as LNHDA and CDR2 as SQIVND (reference sequence). The CDR3 totals 13 residues. V was clipped by 1 base and J by 5 bases, with 7 bases between them. The CDR3 loop is CASSIGSVDTQYF. The CDR3 region has the DNA TGTGCCAGTAGTATAGGGTCGGTAGATACGCAGTATTTT.

This clone was picked up one time. The chain uses TRBV10-3 and TRBJ1-3, with D unresolved. Germline V lookup: CDR1 ENHRY, CDR2 SYGVKD. Trimming shortened V by 2 bases and J by 3 bases, and 14 bases separated the two germline ends. This CDR3 is 16 amino acids long. CDR3 in DNA: TGTGCCATCAGTGAGACCCGGGTTACCGGTGGAAACACCATATATTTT. Residues: CAISETRVTGGNTIYF.

V gene TRBV20-1 combines with J gene TRBJ2-1; no definite D call. This CDR3 spans 11 amino acids. Trimming removed 3 bases from V and 8 bases from J, with 8 bases in between. Germline CDR1 is DFQATT and CDR2 is SNEGSKA (reference sequence). The CDR3, as DNA: TGCAGTGCTAGGGTAGGGTATGAGCAGTTCTTC. Translating it yields CSARVGYEQFF.

The rearrangement uses TRBV9 and TRBJ1-3; possibly TRBD1 for D (6 bases). V lost 4 bases, J lost 4 bases, and 12 bases lay in between. Looked up from germline, CDR1 is SGDLS and CDR2 is YYNGEE. This CDR3 spans 14 amino acids. CDR3 protein: CASSKGGDGNTIYF. DNA for the CDR3: TGTGCCAGCAGCAAAGGGGGGGACGGAAACACCATATATTTT.

J is TRBJ2-1 and V is TRBV28; D is perhaps TRBD1 (6 bases). Germline V CDR1 and CDR2: MDHEN, SYDVKM. The V end was cut by 6 bases, the J end by 15 bases, with 15 bases between. The CDR3 consists of 11 residues. CDR3 DNA sequence: TGTGCCAGCAGGTGGGACAATCACCTGTTCTTC. Its protein is CASRWDNHLFF.

CDR3 DNA sequence: TGTGCCAGCAGACCTCGGACTAGCGGGGTGTACAATGAGCAGTTCTTC. It codes for CASRPRTSGVYNEQFF. This chain links TRBV28 with TRBJ2-1, with 12 bases lining up with TRBD2. This CDR3 comprises 16 residues. After removal of 6 bases from V and 4 bases from J, the junction contained 7 bases not matched to a gene. Germline CDR1 and CDR2: MDHEN and SYDVKM.

This clone came up once. The V call is TRBV30, the J call TRBJ2-2; D is unclear. The germline CDR1 and CDR2 sequences are GTSNPN and SVGIG (reference sequence). V was clipped by 2 bases and J by 8 bases, with 12 bases between them. The CDR3 covers 13 residues. The CDR3 sequence: CAWSPDPNGELFF. CDR3 bases: TGTGCCTGGAGTCCCGACCCAAATGGGGAGCTGTTTTTT.

The V gene is TRBV5-1, the J gene TRBJ1-4; 10 positions agree with TRBD1. The J segment lost 5 bases and the V segment lost 0 bases, leaving 1 base of the junction unmatched. In germline, CDR1 is SGHRS, CDR2 YFSETQ. The CDR3 is made up of 15 amino acids. CDR3 DNA sequence: TGCGCCAGCAGCTTGGTGGGACAGGGGAATGAAAAACTGTTTTTT. It yields the protein CASSLVGQGNEKLFF.

The genes are TRBV10-3 and TRBJ1-2; tentatively, D is TRBD1 (5 bases). Per the germline V gene, CDR1 is ENHRY and CDR2 is SYGVKD. V shed 4 bases and J shed 8 bases, with 14 bases lying between them. CDR3 length equals 13 residues. CDR3 sequence: CAISVSSGNGYTF. In nucleotides, the CDR3 is TGTGCCATCAGTGTTTCCTCAGGGAACGGCTACACCTTC.